The clone carrying this T cell receptor (beta chain) was recorded a few times. Antigen unknown. This sample is drawn from a study of Graves' ophthalmopathy and Graves' hyperthyroidism. Study summary: At initial diagnosis, peripheral blood was obtained, and this preceded any treatment. Findings of the study overall: Most thyroid clonotypes expanded beyond 0.001 frequency were also found in blood. The model's prediction of ophthalmopathy progression had around 70% sensitivity and less than 75% specificity.

PBMCs were isolated by Ficoll-Paque density gradient centrifugation, using roughly 11 ml of fresh peripheral blood as the starting material. Amplification of TCR beta CDR3 regions used RNA transcripts. HTBI primers were used in a first-round RT-PCR, which preceded a second-round multiplex PCR. TCRdb itself ran the multiplex PCR reads through MiXCR, one entry per CDR3 protein. The repertoire consists of roughly 500,000 distinct CDR3 sequences, with under 15% occurring once and the leading ten covering approximately 9.8%. The CDR3 totals 13 residues. Germline V gene sequence: CDR1 MNHNS, CDR2 SASEGT. V shed 6 bases and J shed 6 bases, with 15 bases lying between them.

The source material was blood. The chain is built from TRBV6-1 and TRBJ2-7; possible D gene TRBD1, 5 bases. The receptor's source is a woman in her twenties or thirties with Graves' ophthalmopathy. The CDR3 region has the DNA TGTGCCAGCAGACAGGCCGGACGCAGCGAGCAGTACTTC. Translation gives CASRQAGRSEQYF.